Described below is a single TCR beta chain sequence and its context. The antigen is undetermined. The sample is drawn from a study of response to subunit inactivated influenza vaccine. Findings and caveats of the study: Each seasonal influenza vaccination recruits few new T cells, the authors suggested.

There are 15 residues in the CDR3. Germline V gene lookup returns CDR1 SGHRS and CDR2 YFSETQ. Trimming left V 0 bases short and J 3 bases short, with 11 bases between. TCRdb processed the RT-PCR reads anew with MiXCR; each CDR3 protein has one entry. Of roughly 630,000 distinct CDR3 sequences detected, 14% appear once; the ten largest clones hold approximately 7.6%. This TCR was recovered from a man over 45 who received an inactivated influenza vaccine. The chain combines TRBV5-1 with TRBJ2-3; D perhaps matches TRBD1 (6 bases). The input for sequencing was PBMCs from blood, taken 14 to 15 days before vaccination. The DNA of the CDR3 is TGCGCCAGCAGCTTGGACAGGGTTAGGACAGATACGCAGTATTTT. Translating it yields CASSLDRVRTDTQYF.